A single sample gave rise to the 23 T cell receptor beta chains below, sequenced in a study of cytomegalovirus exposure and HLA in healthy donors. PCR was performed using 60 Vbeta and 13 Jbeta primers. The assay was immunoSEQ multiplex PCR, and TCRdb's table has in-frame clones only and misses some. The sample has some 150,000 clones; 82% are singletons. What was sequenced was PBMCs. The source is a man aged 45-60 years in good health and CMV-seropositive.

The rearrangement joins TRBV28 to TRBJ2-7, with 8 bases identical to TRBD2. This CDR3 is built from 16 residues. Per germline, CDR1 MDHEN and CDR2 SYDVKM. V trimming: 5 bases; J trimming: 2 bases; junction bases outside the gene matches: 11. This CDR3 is CASSTGGGLATYEQYF. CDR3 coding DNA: TGTGCCAGCAGTACGGGGGGGGGATTAGCGACCTACGAGCAGTACTTC.

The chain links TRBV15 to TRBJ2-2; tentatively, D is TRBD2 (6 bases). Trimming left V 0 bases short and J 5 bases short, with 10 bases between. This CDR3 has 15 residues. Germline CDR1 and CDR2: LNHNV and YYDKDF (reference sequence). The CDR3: CATSRDGRETGELFF. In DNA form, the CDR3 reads TGTGCCACCAGCAGAGATGGTCGGGAGACCGGGGAGCTGTTTTTT.

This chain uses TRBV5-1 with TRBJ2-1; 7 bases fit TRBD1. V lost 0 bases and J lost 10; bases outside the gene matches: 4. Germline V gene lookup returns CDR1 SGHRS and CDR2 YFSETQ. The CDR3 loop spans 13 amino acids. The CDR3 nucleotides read TGCGCCAGCAGCTTGGGACAGGGCACCGAGCAGTTCTTC. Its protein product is CASSLGQGTEQFF.

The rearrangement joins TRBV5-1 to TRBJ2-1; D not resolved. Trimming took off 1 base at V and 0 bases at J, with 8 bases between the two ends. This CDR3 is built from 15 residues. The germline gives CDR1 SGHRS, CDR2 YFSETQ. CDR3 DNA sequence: TGCGCCAGCAGCTTGATCGGTAGCTCCTACAATGAGCAGTTCTTC. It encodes CASSLIGSSYNEQFF.

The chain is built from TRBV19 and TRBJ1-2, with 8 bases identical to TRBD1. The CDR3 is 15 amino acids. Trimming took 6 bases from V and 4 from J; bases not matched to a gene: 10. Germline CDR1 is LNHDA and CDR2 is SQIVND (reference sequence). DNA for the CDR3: TGTGCCAGTAGCTACTTCACAGGGGGACCCTATGGCTACACCTTC. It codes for CASSYFTGGPYGYTF.

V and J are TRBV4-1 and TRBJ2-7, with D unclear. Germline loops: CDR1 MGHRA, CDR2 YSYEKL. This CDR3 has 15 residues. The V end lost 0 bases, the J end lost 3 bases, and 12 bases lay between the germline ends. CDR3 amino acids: CASSQEVSLVYEQYF. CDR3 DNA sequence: TGCGCCAGCAGCCAAGAGGTCAGTCTTGTCTACGAGCAGTACTTC.

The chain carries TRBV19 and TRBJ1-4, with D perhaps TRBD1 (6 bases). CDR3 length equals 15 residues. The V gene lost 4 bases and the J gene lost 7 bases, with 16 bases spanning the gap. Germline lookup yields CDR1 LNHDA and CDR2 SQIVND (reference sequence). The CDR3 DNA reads TGTGCCAGTAGTAAAAACCAGGGGTTGACTGAAAAACTGTTTTTT. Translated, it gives CASSKNQGLTEKLFF. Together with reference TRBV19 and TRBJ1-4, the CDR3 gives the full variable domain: DGGITQSPKYLFRKEGQNVTLSCEQNLNHDAMYWYRQDPGQGLRLIYYSQIVNDFQKGDIAEGYSVSREKKESFPLTVTSAQKNPTAFYLCASSKNQGLTEKLFFGSGTQLSVL.

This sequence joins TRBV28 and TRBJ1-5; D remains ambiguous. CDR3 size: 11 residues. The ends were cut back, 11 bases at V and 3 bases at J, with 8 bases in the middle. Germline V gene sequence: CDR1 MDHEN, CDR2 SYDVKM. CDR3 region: CAEGSNQPQHF. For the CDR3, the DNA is TGTGCCGAGGGTTCCAATCAGCCCCAGCATTTT. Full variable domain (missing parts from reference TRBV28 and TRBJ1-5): DVKVTQSSRYLVKRTGEKVFLECVQDMDHENMFWYRQDPGLGLRLIYFSYDVKMKEKGDIPEGYSVSREKKERFSLILESASTNQTSMYLCAEGSNQPQHFGDGTRLSIL.

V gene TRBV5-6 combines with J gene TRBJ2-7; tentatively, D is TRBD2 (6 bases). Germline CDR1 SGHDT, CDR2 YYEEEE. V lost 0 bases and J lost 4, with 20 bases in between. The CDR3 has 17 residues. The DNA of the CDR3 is TGTGCCAGCAGCTTGGAAGGGCACGATCTCCGGGAGTACGAGCAGTACTTC. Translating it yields CASSLEGHDLREYEQYF.

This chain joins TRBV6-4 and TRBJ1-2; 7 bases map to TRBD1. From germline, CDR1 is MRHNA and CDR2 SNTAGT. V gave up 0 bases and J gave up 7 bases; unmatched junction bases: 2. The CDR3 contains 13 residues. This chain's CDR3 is CASSDSTGSGYTF. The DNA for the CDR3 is TGTGCCAGCAGTGACTCGACAGGGAGTGGCTACACCTTC.

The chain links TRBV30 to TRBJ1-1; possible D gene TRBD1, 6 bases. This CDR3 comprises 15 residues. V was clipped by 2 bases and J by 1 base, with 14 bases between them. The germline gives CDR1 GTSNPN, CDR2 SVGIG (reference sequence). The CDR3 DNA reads TGTGCCTGGAGTTGGAGAGGGGGTAAGAACACTGAAGCTTTCTTT. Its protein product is CAWSWRGGKNTEAFF.

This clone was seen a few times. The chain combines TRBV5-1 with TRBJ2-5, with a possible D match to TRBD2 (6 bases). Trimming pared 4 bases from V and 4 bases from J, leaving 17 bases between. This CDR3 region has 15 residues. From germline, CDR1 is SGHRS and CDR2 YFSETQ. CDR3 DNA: TGCGCCAGCAGCCACGGGAGCGCAACGGGAGAGACCCAGTACTTC. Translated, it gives CASSHGSATGETQYF.

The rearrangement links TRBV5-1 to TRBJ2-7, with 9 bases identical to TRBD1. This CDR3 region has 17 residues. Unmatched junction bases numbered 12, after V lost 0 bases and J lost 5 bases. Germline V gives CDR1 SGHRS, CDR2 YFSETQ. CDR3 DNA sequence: TGCGCCAGCAGCTTGGCCGGGGGGACAGGGTCAAGCGACGAGCAGTACTTC. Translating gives CASSLAGGTGSSDEQYF.

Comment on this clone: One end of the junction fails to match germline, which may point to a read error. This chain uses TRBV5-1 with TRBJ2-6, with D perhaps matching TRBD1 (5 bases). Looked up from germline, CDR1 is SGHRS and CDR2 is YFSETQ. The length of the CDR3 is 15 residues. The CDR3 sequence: CASSYSASGANGLTF. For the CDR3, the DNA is TGCGCCAGCAGCTACTCGGCGTCTGGGGCCAACGGCCTGACTTTC.

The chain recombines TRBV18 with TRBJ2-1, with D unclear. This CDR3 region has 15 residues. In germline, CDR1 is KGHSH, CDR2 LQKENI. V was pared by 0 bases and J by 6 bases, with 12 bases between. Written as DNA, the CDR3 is TGTGCCAGCTCACCACCGAATAGTTTGGTCAATGAGCAGTTCTTC. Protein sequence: CASSPPNSLVNEQFF.

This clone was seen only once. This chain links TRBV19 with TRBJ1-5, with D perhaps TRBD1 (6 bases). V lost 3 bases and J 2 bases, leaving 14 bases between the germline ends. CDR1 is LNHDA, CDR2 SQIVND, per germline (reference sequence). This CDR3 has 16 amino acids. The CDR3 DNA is TGTGCCAGTAGTATGGGCGGGGGCCAGGGCAATCAGCCCCAGCATTTT. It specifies CASSMGGGQGNQPQHF.

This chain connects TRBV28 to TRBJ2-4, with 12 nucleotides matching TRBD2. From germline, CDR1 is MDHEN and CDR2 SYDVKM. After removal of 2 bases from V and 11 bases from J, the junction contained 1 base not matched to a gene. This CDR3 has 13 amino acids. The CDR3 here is CASSLGTSGLQYF. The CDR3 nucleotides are TGTGCCAGCAGTTTAGGGACTAGCGGGCTTCAGTACTTC.

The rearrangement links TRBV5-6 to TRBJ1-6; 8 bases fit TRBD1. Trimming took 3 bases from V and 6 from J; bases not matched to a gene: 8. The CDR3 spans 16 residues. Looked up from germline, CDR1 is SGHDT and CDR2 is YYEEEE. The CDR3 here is CASSYRPGGVNSPLHF. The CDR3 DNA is TGTGCCAGCAGCTACAGACCAGGGGGCGTTAATTCACCCCTCCACTTT.

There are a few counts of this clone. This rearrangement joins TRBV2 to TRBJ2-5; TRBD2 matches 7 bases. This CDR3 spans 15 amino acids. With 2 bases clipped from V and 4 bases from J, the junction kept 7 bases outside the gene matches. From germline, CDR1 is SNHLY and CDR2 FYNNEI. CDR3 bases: TGTGCCAGCAGTGAACAATGGGCTAGCGGAGAGACCCAGTACTTC. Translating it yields CASSEQWASGETQYF.

Written as DNA, the CDR3 is TGTGCCAGCAAGATTACAGGGGGCGCAGGTTACACTGAAGCTTTCTTT. It specifies CASKITGGAGYTEAFF. The rearrangement uses TRBV28 and TRBJ1-1, with 9 bases aligning to TRBD1. This CDR3 spans 16 amino acids. J gave up 3 bases and V 7 bases, and 12 bases lay outside the gene matches. From germline, CDR1 is MDHEN and CDR2 SYDVKM.

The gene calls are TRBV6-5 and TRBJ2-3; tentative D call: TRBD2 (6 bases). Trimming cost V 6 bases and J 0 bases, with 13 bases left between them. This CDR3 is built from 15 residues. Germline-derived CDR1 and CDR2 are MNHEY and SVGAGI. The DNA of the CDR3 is TGTGCCAGCAGCCTAAGCGGGCCTAGCACAGATACGCAGTATTTT. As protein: CASSLSGPSTDTQYF.

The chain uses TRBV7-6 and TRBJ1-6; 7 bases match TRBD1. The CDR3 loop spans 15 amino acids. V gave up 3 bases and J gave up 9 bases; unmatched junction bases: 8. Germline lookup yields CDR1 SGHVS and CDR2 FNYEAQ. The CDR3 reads CASSLGNRGSSPLHF. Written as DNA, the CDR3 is TGTGCCAGCAGCTTGGGGAACAGGGGTAGTTCACCCCTCCACTTT.

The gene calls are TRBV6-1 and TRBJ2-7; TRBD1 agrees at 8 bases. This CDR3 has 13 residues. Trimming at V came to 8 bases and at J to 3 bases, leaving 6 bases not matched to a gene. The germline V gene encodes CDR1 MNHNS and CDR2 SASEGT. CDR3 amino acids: CASETGVSYEQYF. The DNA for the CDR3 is TGTGCCAGCGAGACAGGGGTTAGCTACGAGCAGTACTTC.